The TCR beta chain under discussion was sequenced for a study of early T cells in non-severe SARS-CoV-2 infection. The overall study: Alpha and beta chains were unpaired, from unsorted whole-blood bulk RNA. General observations from the study: Using VDJdb, the matching emphasized anti-spike CD8 responses while missing private and CD4 specificities.

Comment on this clonotype: Its antigen remains unknown.

The V end was cut by 6 bases, the J end by 4 bases, with 10 bases between. Germline CDR1 MNHEY, CDR2 SMNVEV (reference sequence). The CDR3 length is 13 residues. Unique molecular identifiers were affixed to single, distinct cDNA molecules. MiXCR was run by TCRdb on the 5' RACE reads, yielding one entry per CDR3 protein. The sample has 40,000 to 45,000 distinct CDR3 sequences, less than 6.5% seen once; the top ten hold around 7.7%. The genes are TRBV27 and TRBJ1-5, with D maybe TRBD1 (5 bases). This sample comprised whole blood, obtained at baseline. This clonotype originated in an adult who was a healthcare worker with PCR-confirmed SARS-CoV-2 infection or an uninfected control (not recorded which). As DNA, the CDR3 is TGTGCCAGCAGGCAGGGTGGGAATCAGCCCCAGCATTTT. Translated: CASRQGGNQPQHF.